This T cell receptor (beta chain) emerged from a study of blood T cell repertoires in COVID-19. Looking at the study overall: Sites in the United States, Italy and Spain provided acute and convalescent COVID-19 samples. The cDNA or gDNA used as material had been derived from T cells, B-cell-depleted T cells, or PBMCs.

The V and J ends lost 7 bases and 0 bases, in that order; junction bases with no gene match: 11. CDR3 length equals 16 residues. From germline, CDR1 is SNHLY and CDR2 FYNNEI. In the original analysis: Counts of nucleated cells, estimated from reference gene primer amplification, were obtained. Here immunoSEQ multiplex PCR was the method, and the copy in TCRdb shows in-frame clones only, minus some. The D gene and trimming were derived from the DNA, and the V and J assignments and clone size from that table. The sample holds some 100,000 clones, roughly 86% seen once. The sequencing sample was made of peripheral blood. The TCR was taken from a woman in her sixties with acute or convalescent COVID-19. The chain combines TRBV2 with TRBJ1-1, with 7 bases fitting TRBD1. DNA for the CDR3: TGTGCCAGCACCGAGGGGACAGTAGATATGAACACTGAAGCTTTCTTT. It translates to CASTEGTVDMNTEAFF.